This T cell receptor (beta chain) was observed in a study of identical twins. In its sample, this clonotype was seen many times. In TCRdb, the 5' RACE reads were re-called with MiXCR into one record per CDR3 protein. The profile shows about 690,000 distinct CDR3 sequences, less than 7% of them singletons. With 0 bases removed from V and 4 bases from J, the gap between germline ends came to 6 bases. Germline V gene sequence: CDR1 SGHRS, CDR2 YFSETQ. The CDR3 loop spans 13 amino acids. The TCR sequence derives from a man aged 18-30 years in good health. Sequenced: naive T cells sorted from blood. The chain has TRBV5-1 and TRBJ2-3; D not certain. CDR3 region: CASSLAGPDTQYF. DNA for the CDR3: TGCGCCAGCAGCTTGGCCGGACCAGATACGCAGTATTTT.